A selection of T cell receptor beta chains follows, all from one sample in a study of memory CD4+ T cells and cytomegalovirus serostatus. Sequencing used immunoSEQ multiplex PCR; TCRdb keeps in-frame clones, though not all of them. The table has around 50,000 clones, 78% seen once. The specimen sequenced was memory CD4+ T cells from blood. These receptors were taken from an adult in good health and CMV-seronegative. Each CDR3 is given with its conserved first and last residue. The D gene is left open where the match is weak. Where a row states a size, it is once, few, many or the class of an expanded clone; other rows omit it.

J gene | V gene | CDR3 length | D gene | clone size | CDR3 protein | CDR3 DNA
TRBJ2-2 | TRBV29-1 | 13 | - | few | CSVRRANTGELFF | TGCAGCGTTAGGCGGGCTAACACCGGGGAGCTGTTTTTT
TRBJ1-1 | TRBV28 | 14 | TRBD1 | - | CASGTQGAATEAFF | TGTGCCAGCGGAACCCAGGGGGCGGCCACTGAAGCTTTCTTT
TRBJ1-2 | TRBV10-2 | 12 | - | - | CASTSANYGYTF | TGCGCCAGCACTTCAGCTAACTATGGCTACACCTTC
TRBJ2-3 | TRBV7-3 | 15 | - | once | CASSGTLANTDTQYF | TGTGCCAGCAGCGGCACGCTAGCGAACACAGATACGCAGTATTTT
TRBJ2-3 | TRBV6-5 | 15 | - | - | CASSRTGESTDTQYF | TGTGCCAGCAGCCGGACGGGGGAAAGCACAGATACGCAGTATTTT
TRBJ1-1 | TRBV7-6 | 13 | - | - | CASSSDSNTEAFF | TGTGCCAGCAGCTCGGACAGTAACACTGAAGCTTTCTTT
TRBJ2-4 | TRBV28 | 15 | - | - | CASTPSQGAKNIQYF | TGTGCCAGCACCCCTTCCCAGGGCGCCAAAAACATTCAGTACTTC
TRBJ2-4 | TRBV28 | 12 | TRBD1 | few | CASSRQGNIQYF | TGTGCCAGCAGCCGACAGGGAAACATTCAGTACTTC
TRBJ2-7 | TRBV28 | 14 | TRBD2 | - | CASSLGTSIHEQYF | TGTGCCAGCAGTTTAGGGACTAGCATACACGAGCAGTACTTC
TRBJ2-2 | TRBV9 | 16 | - | - | CASSYTSSLNTGELFF | TGTGCCAGCAGCTACACTAGCTCGCTGAACACCGGGGAGCTGTTTTTT
TRBJ2-2 | TRBV7-3 | 15 | TRBD1 | - | CASSGTGADTGELFF | TGTGCCAGCAGCGGGACAGGGGCGGACACCGGGGAGCTGTTTTTT
TRBJ2-7 | TRBV28 | 14 | TRBD2 | - | CASRSSGRLYEQYF | TGTGCCAGCAGATCTAGCGGGAGGCTATACGAGCAGTACTTC
TRBJ1-5 | TRBV11-2 | 14 | - | - | CASSQTNGNQPQHF | TGTGCCAGCAGCCAAACTAATGGCAATCAGCCCCAGCATTTT
TRBJ2-7 | TRBV10-3 | 15 | - | - | CAIQTDLSAPYEQYF | TGTGCCATTCAGACCGACCTTTCAGCCCCCTACGAGCAGTACTTC
TRBJ2-5 | TRBV29-1 | 14 | - | - | CSVAPWGAGETQYF | TGCAGCGTTGCCCCTTGGGGGGCGGGTGAGACCCAGTACTTC
TRBJ1-4 | TRBV4-1 | 15 | - | - | CASSQPSGRDEKLFF | TGCGCCAGCAGCCAACCCTCGGGACGCGATGAAAAACTGTTTTTT